A single sample is the source of the 23 T cell receptor beta chains below, sequenced in a study of OX40 agonist ivuxolimab in advanced cancers. TCRdb keeps only in-frame clones here, not all; method: immunoSEQ multiplex PCR. The sample lists just under 75,000 clones, 80% to 95% occurring once. The material sequenced was CD4+ or CD8+ T cells sorted from blood, taken in a trial of the OX40 agonist ivuxolimab. The receptors were sampled from an adult with an advanced solid tumor such as melanoma, head and neck, liver or kidney cancer.

V and J are TRBV11-2 and TRBJ1-2; D not certain. CDR3 size: 13 residues. The germline V and J ends were trimmed by 5 bases and 5 bases, with 12 bases remaining between them. Germline V gives CDR1 SGHAT, CDR2 FQNNGV. The CDR3: CASSRDGQYGYTF. CDR3 nucleotide sequence: TGTGCCAGCAGCCGAGACGGCCAGTATGGCTACACCTTC.

V and J are TRBV27 and TRBJ2-7; TRBD1 matches 7 bases. The CDR3 extends over 12 amino acids. CDR1 and CDR2 from the germline V gene are MNHEY and SMNVEV (reference sequence). Losses at the gene ends were 11 bases for V and 2 bases for J; bases not matched to a gene: 6. Here the CDR3 reads CACGRGPYEQYF. Here the CDR3 DNA reads TGTGCCTGTGGTAGGGGGCCCTACGAGCAGTACTTC.

This clone was seen a single time. The CDR3 reads CASSVEAGTYNEQFF. CDR3 nucleotide sequence: TGTGCCAGCAGCGTTGAAGCGGGGACCTACAATGAGCAGTTCTTC. The J gene is TRBJ2-1, the V gene TRBV5-5; 7 bases agree with TRBD2. Per germline, CDR1 SGHKS and CDR2 YYEKEE (reference sequence). V shed 4 bases and J 2 bases; nucleotides not matched to a gene: 6. There are 15 residues in the CDR3.

The J gene is TRBJ2-1, the V gene TRBV19; D remains unclear. The CDR3 has 16 residues. In germline, CDR1 is LNHDA, CDR2 SQIVND (reference sequence). The ends were cut back, 0 bases at V and 0 bases at J, with 9 bases in the middle. This CDR3 is CASSIDHKSSYNEQFF. The DNA of the CDR3 is TGTGCCAGTAGTATAGACCACAAGAGCTCCTACAATGAGCAGTTCTTC.

V and J are TRBV10-3 and TRBJ2-7; no firm D call. The germline CDR1 and CDR2 sequences are ENHRY and SYGVKD. V lost 3 bases to trimming and J lost 4 bases, with 10 bases between them. This CDR3 has 13 residues. CDR3 loop: CAISDGSAYEQYF. CDR3 DNA: TGTGCCATCAGTGACGGTTCTGCTTACGAGCAGTACTTC.

This clone is large in the sample. The chain employs TRBV2 and TRBJ2-2; D might be TRBD2 (6 bases). Germline CDR1 reads SNHLY; CDR2 reads FYNNEI. The CDR3 has 15 residues. V lost 6 bases to trimming and J lost 7 bases, with 18 bases between them. CDR3 sequence reads: CASRGGTGIIGELFF. The CDR3 nucleotides read TGTGCCAGCAGAGGTGGGACTGGCATAATCGGGGAGCTGTTTTTT.

This chain uses TRBV19 with TRBJ1-5; 7 nucleotides line up with TRBD1. The germline V gene has CDR1 LNHDA and CDR2 SQIVND (reference sequence). The CDR3 covers 16 residues. The V gene end was trimmed by 8 bases and the J gene end by 0 bases; junction bases not matched to a gene: 10. CDR3 DNA: TGTGCCAGTTGTAACAGGGGTGGATATAGCAATCAGCCCCAGCATTTT. It specifies CASCNRGGYSNQPQHF.

The chain recombines TRBV4-3 with TRBJ2-3; unclear D gene. The CDR3 contains 13 residues. The ends were cut back, 3 bases at V and 0 bases at J, with 4 bases in the middle. Germline lookup yields CDR1 LGHNA and CDR2 YSLEER. CDR3 protein: CASSHASTDTQYF. DNA for the CDR3: TGCGCCAGCAGCCACGCAAGCACAGATACGCAGTATTTT.

This rearrangement joins TRBV2 to TRBJ1-5, with D possibly matching TRBD1 (5 bases). Trimming shortened V by 6 bases and J by 4 bases, and 19 bases separated the two germline ends. This CDR3 is 16 amino acids long. Germline V lookup: CDR1 SNHLY, CDR2 FYNNEI. The chain's CDR3 is CASRASGGVKNQPQHF. CDR3 in DNA: TGTGCCAGCAGAGCCAGTGGGGGGGTTAAGAATCAGCCCCAGCATTTT.

The chain recombines TRBV11-3 with TRBJ2-1; D is perhaps TRBD1 (6 bases). V shed 1 base and J shed 5 bases, with 12 bases lying between them. This CDR3 contains 15 residues. The germline CDR1 and CDR2 sequences are SGHNT and YENEEA. CDR3 coding DNA: TGTGCCAGCAGCTTAGGGGCATGGGGGCACAATGAGCAGTTCTTC. Amino acids: CASSLGAWGHNEQFF.

This rearrangement joins TRBV18 to TRBJ1-1; 7 nucleotides align to TRBD1. This CDR3 spans 16 amino acids. Trimming removed 5 bases from V and 0 bases from J; junction bases left unmatched: 9. The germline CDR1 and CDR2 sequences are KGHSH and LQKENI. For the CDR3, the DNA is TGTGCCAGCTCAGCGGGACAGCCCCCTTTGAACACTGAAGCTTTCTTT. Translating it yields CASSAGQPPLNTEAFF.

This rearrangement joins TRBV27 to TRBJ2-7; 10 bases fit TRBD1. V gave up 6 bases and J gave up 3 bases; unmatched junction bases: 11. The CDR3 sequence is 16 residues long. The germline V gene encodes CDR1 MNHEY and CDR2 SMNVEV (reference sequence). The CDR3, as DNA: TGTGCCAGCAGAGCCGGGACAGGGGCTTCGTTCTACGAGCAGTACTTC. Translation gives CASRAGTGASFYEQYF.

The chain uses TRBV29-1 and TRBJ2-7; TRBD2 aligns across 7 bases. Germline V lookup: CDR1 SQVTM, CDR2 ANQGSEA. The CDR3 is made up of 11 amino acids. V trimming: 6 bases; J trimming: 5 bases; junction bases outside the gene matches: 4. The CDR3 protein is CSVRTSDEQYF. The CDR3 DNA reads as TGCAGCGTGCGTACTAGCGACGAGCAGTACTTC.

This chain joins TRBV7-2 and TRBJ2-7, with D tentatively TRBD2 (6 bases). The germline V gene has CDR1 SGHTA and CDR2 FQGNSA. The CDR3 extends over 15 amino acids. V lost 5 bases and J lost 5, with 19 bases in between. The CDR3 region is CASSPPGLPGHEQYF. In DNA form, the CDR3 reads TGTGCCAGCAGCCCCCCGGGACTGCCAGGCCACGAGCAGTACTTC.

This chain uses TRBV11-3 with TRBJ2-1, with TRBD2 as a possible D gene (6 bases). Germline CDR1 reads SGHNT; CDR2 reads YENEEA. Trimming took off 1 base at V and 0 bases at J, with 10 bases between the two ends. This CDR3 spans 16 amino acids. This CDR3 reads CASSLVGGGSYNEQFF. The CDR3 coding sequence is TGTGCCAGCAGCTTAGTTGGGGGAGGCTCCTACAATGAGCAGTTCTTC.

V and J are TRBV2 and TRBJ1-5; tentatively, D is TRBD1 (5 bases). CDR1 is SNHLY and CDR2 is FYNNEI in the germline V gene. The length of the CDR3 is 14 residues. V lost 8 bases to trimming and J lost 0 bases, with 11 bases between them. This chain's CDR3 is CASRKTDSNQPQHF. The CDR3, as DNA: TGTGCCAGCCGAAAGACAGATAGCAATCAGCCCCAGCATTTT.

This rearrangement joins TRBV6-1 to TRBJ2-4; D remains ambiguous. The CDR3 extends over 13 amino acids. V was cut by 4 bases and J by 5 bases, with 9 bases left in between. CDR1 and CDR2 (germline): MNHNS, SASEGT. The CDR3 coding sequence is TGTGCCAGCAGTGGGATTGGACAAAACATTCAGTACTTC. Translating gives CASSGIGQNIQYF.

The chain couples TRBV7-8 to TRBJ2-1; D uncertain. The germline V gene encodes CDR1 SGHVS and CDR2 FQNEAQ. CDR3 length: 16 amino acids. The V end lost 4 bases, the J end lost 5 bases, and 18 bases lay between the germline ends. The CDR3 DNA sequence: TGTGCCAGCAGCTCCAGAATACAACTTAGTGACAATGAGCAGTTCTTC. Protein product: CASSSRIQLSDNEQFF. The full variable domain, completed using reference TRBV7-8 and TRBJ2-1, is GAGVSQSPRYKVAKRGQDVALRCDPISGHVSLFWYQQALGQGPEFLTYFQNEAQLDKSGLPSDRFFAERPEGSVSTLKIQRTQQEDSAVYLCASSSRIQLSDNEQFFGPGTRLTVL.

The chain carries TRBV6-1 and TRBJ2-1; 16 nucleotides line up with TRBD2. Germline V gene data show CDR1 as MNHNS and CDR2 as SASEGT. Trimming cost V 4 bases and J 4 bases; bases outside gene matches: 4. The CDR3 runs 17 residues. As DNA, the CDR3 is TGTGCCAGCAGTGGTGGGACTAGCGGGAGGGGTTACAATGAGCAGTTCTTC. Its translation: CASSGGTSGRGYNEQFF.

The chain recombines TRBV6-7 with TRBJ1-5; the D is unclear. TRBV6-7 belongs to the ORF category, with a function that is uncertain. The CDR3 is made up of 15 amino acids. V was shortened by 4 bases and J by 0 bases, with 10 bases between the two germline ends. The CDR3 spells CASSSPEASNQPQHF. In DNA, the CDR3 is TGTGCCAGCAGTTCCCCAGAAGCTAGCAATCAGCCCCAGCATTTT.

Only a few counts were recorded for this clone. The chain has TRBV7-7 and TRBJ1-1; TRBD1 is a possible D gene (5 bases). Trimming took 5 bases from V and 4 from J, leaving 17 bases between them. This CDR3 is built from 15 residues. Germline V lookup: CDR1 SSHAT, CDR2 FNYEAQ (reference sequence). CDR3 residues: CASSALLGGSTEAFF. The CDR3 nucleotides read TGTGCCAGCAGCGCCCTGTTGGGGGGTAGCACTGAAGCTTTCTTT.

The gene calls are TRBV7-2 and TRBJ2-5; a weak D match, TRBD1 (5 bases). This CDR3 spans 14 amino acids. Germline CDR1 and CDR2: SGHTA and FQGNSA. With 1 base removed from V and 7 bases from J, the gap between germline ends came to 13 bases. The CDR3 spells CASSLGRERGTQYF. The CDR3 DNA reads TGTGCCAGCAGCTTAGGCAGGGAAAGGGGGACCCAGTACTTC.

The V and J genes are TRBV6-5 and TRBJ1-6; D not resolved. Trimming left V 2 bases short and J 8 bases short, with 4 bases between. CDR1 is MNHEY, CDR2 SVGAGI, per germline. This CDR3 contains 12 residues. CDR3 coding DNA: TGTGCCAGCAGTTACGGGGATTCACCCCTCCACTTT. It yields the protein CASSYGDSPLHF.